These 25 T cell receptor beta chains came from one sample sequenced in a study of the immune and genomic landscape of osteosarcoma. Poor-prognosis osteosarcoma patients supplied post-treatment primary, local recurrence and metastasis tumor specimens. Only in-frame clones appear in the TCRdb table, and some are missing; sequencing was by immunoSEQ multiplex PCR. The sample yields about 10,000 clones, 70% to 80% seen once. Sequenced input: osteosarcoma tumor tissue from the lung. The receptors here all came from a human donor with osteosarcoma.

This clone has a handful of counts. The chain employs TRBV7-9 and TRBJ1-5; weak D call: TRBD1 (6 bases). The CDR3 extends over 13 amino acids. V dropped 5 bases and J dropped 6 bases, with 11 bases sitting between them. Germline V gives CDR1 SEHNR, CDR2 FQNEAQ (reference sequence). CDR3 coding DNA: TGTGCCAGCAGCCTAGGGGGAGTTCAGCCCCAGCATTTT. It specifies CASSLGGVQPQHF. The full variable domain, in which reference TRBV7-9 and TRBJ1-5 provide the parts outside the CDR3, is DTGVSQNPRHKITKRGQNVTFRCDPISEHNRLYWYRQTLGQGPEFLTYFQNEAQLEKSRLLSDRFSAERPKGSFSTLEIQRTEQGDSAMYLCASSLGGVQPQHFGDGTRLSIL.

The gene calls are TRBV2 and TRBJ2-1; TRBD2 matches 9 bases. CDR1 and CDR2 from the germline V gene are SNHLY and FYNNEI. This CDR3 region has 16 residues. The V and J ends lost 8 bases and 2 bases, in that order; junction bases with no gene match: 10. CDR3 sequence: CASDGTGTSTYNEQFF. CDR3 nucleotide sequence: TGTGCCAGCGATGGGACCGGGACTAGCACCTACAATGAGCAGTTCTTC.

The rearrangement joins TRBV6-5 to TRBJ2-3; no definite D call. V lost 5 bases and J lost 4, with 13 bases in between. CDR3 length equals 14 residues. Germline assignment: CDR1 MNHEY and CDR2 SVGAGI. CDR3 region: CASSMALVSDTQYF. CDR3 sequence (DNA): TGTGCCAGCAGTATGGCTTTGGTATCAGATACGCAGTATTTT.

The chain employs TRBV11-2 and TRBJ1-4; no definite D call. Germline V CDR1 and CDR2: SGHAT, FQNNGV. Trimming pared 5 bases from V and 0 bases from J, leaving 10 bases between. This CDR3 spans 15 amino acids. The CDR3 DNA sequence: TGTGCCAGCAGCCCCCGATTTGCAACTAATGAAAAACTGTTTTTT. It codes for CASSPRFATNEKLFF.

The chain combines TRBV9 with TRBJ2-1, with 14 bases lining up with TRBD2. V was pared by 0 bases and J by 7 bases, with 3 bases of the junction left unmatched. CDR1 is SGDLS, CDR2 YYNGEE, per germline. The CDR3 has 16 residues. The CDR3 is CASSVGTSGRLNEQFF. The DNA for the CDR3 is TGTGCCAGCAGCGTAGGGACTAGCGGGAGGCTGAATGAGCAGTTCTTC.

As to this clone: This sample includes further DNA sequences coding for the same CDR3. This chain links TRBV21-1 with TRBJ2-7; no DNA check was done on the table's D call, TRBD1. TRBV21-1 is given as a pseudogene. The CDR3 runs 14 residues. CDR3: CASKTGERGHEQYF. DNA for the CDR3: TGTGCCAGCAAAACGGGGGAAAGGGGGCACGAGCAGTACTTC.

In DNA, the CDR3 is TGTGCCAGCAGACCGACAGGGGGGAACTACGAGCAGTACTTC. Translation gives CASRPTGGNYEQYF. The chain has TRBV11-2 and TRBJ2-7, with 9 bases matching TRBD1. CDR3 length: 14 amino acids. The germline CDR1 and CDR2 sequences are SGHAT and FQNNGV. V was clipped by 6 bases and J by 3 bases; unmatched bases: 6.

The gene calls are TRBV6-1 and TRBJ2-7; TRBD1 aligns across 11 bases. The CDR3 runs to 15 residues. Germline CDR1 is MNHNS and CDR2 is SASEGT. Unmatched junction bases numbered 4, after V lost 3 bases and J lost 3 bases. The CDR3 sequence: CASSETGTGGYEQYF. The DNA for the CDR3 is TGTGCCAGCAGTGAGACCGGGACAGGGGGCTACGAGCAGTACTTC.

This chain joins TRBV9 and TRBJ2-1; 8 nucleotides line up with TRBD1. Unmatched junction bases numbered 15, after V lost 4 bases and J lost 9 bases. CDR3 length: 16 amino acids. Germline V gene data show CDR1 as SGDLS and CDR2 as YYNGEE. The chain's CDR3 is CASSPIASGQDFEQFF. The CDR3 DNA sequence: TGTGCCAGCAGCCCCATTGCCTCGGGACAGGATTTTGAGCAGTTCTTC. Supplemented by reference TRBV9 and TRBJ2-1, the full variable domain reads DSGVTQTPKHLITATGQRVTLRCSPRSGDLSVYWYQQSLDQGLQFLIQYYNGEERAKGNILERFSAQQFPDLHSELNLSSLELGDSALYFCASSPIASGQDFEQFFGPGTRLTVL.

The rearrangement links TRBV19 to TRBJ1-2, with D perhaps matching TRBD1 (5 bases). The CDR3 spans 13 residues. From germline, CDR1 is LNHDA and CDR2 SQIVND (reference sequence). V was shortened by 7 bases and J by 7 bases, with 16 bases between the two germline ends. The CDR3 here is CASTEQGLGGYTF. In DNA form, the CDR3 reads TGTGCCAGTACCGAGCAGGGTCTGGGTGGCTACACCTTC.

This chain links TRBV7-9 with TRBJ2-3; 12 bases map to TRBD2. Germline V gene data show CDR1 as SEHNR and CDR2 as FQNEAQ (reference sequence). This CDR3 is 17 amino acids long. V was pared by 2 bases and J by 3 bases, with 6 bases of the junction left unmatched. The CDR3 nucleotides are TGTGCCAGCAGCTTACCACCGGGACTAGCGGGTACAGATACGCAGTATTTT. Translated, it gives CASSLPPGLAGTDTQYF.

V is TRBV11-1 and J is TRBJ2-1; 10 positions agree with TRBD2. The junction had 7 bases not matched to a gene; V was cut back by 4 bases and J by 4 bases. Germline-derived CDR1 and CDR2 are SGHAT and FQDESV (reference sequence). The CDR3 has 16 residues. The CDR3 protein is CASSYTQRGGYNEQFF. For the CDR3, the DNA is TGTGCCAGCAGCTACACCCAGCGGGGGGGATACAATGAGCAGTTCTTC.

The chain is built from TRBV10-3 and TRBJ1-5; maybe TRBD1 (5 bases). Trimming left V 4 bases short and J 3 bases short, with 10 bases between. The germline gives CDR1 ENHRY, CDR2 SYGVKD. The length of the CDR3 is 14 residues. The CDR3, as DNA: TGTGCCATCAGTGCTGAGGGGACCAATCAGCCCCAGCATTTT. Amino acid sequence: CAISAEGTNQPQHF.

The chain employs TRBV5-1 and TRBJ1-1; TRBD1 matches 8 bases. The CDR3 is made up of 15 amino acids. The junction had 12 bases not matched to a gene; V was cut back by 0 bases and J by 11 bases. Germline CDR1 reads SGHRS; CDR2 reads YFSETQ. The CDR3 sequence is CASSLDAGGGMEAFF. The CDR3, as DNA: TGCGCCAGCAGCTTGGACGCAGGGGGCGGAATGGAGGCTTTCTTT.

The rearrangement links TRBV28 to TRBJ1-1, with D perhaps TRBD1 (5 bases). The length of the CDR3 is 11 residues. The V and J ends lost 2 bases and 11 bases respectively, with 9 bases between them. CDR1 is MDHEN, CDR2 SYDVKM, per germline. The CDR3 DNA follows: TGTGCCAGCAGTTTACAGGGTATCGCTTTCTTT. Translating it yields CASSLQGIAFF.

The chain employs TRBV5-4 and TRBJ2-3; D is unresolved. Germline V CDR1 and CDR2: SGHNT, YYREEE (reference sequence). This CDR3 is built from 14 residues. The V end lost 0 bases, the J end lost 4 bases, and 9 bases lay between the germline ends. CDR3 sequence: CASSLEVASDTQYF. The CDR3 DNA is TGTGCCAGCAGCTTGGAAGTAGCTTCAGATACGCAGTATTTT.

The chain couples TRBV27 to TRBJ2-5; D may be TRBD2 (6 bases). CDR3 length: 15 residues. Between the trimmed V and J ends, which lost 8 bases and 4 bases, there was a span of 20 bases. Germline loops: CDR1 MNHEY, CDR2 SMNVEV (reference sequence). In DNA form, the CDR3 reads TGTGCCAGCGCCCGACTAGGCCTGAGTCCAGAGACCCAGTACTTC. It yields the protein CASARLGLSPETQYF.

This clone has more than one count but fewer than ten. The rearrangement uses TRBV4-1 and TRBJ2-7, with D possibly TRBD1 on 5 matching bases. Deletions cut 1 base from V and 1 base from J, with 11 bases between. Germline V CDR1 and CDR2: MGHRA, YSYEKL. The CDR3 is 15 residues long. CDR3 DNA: TGCGCCAGCAGCCAAGGTCCAGGGCGGTCCTACGAGCAGTACTTC. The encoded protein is CASSQGPGRSYEQYF.

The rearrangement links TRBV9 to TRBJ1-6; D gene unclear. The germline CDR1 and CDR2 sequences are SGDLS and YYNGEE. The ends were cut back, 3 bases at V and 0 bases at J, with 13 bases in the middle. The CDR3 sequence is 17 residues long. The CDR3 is CASSASIKNSYNSPLHF. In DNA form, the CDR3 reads TGTGCCAGCAGCGCCTCCATCAAAAACTCCTATAATTCACCCCTCCACTTT.

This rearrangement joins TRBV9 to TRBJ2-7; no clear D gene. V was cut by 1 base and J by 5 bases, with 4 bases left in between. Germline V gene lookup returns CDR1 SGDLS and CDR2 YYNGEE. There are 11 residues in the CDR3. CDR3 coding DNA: TGTGCCAGCAGCGTACGGAACGAGCAGTACTTC. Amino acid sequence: CASSVRNEQYF.

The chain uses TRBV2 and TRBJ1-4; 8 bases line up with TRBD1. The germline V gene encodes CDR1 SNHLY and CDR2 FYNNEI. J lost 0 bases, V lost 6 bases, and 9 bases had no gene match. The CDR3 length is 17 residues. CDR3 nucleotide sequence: TGTGCCAGCAGCCGGGGACAGGACCTTGCAACTAATGAAAAACTGTTTTTT. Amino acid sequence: CASSRGQDLATNEKLFF.

This CDR3 reads CASTLGLLGTDTQYF. The DNA of the CDR3 is TGTGCCAGCACCCTGGGACTTTTGGGCACAGATACGCAGTATTTT. The chain combines TRBV9 with TRBJ2-3, with D perhaps TRBD2 (6 bases). Germline V lookup: CDR1 SGDLS, CDR2 YYNGEE. V shed 6 bases and J shed 1 base, with 15 bases lying between them. The CDR3 length is 15 residues.

The CDR3 DNA is TGTGCCAGCAGCTCCCGGGAGGGCAATTGGTATGAGCAGTTCTTC. It translates to CASSSREGNWYEQFF. J is TRBJ2-1 and V is TRBV11-2; 8 nucleotides line up with TRBD2. CDR3 length equals 15 residues. Germline trimming cut 4 bases from V and 8 bases from J; bases unmatched to any gene: 10. Germline CDR1 reads SGHAT; CDR2 reads FQNNGV.

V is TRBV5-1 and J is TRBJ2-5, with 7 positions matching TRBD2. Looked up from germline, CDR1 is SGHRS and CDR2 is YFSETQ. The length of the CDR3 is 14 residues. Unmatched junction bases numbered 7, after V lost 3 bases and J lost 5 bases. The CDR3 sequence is CASSSSGTTETQYF. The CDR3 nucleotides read TGCGCCAGCAGCTCGTCCGGGACTACGGAGACCCAGTACTTC.

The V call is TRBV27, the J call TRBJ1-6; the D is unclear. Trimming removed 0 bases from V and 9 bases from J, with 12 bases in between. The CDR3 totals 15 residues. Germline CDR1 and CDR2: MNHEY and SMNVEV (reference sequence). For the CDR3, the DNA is TGTGCCAGCAGTTTATCAGGGCAGACCCGTTCACCCCTCCACTTT. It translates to CASSLSGQTRSPLHF.